This is a list of T cell receptor beta chains from one sample in a study of cytomegalovirus exposure and HLA in healthy donors. Some clones are missing from TCRdb's copy, which holds only in-frame ones; the method was immunoSEQ multiplex PCR. The data show 90,000 to 100,000 clones, roughly 80% seen once. Sequencing input: PBMCs. These receptors were collected from a man aged 40-49 years in good health and CMV-seropositive. The CDR3 runs from the conserved cysteine through the conserved F or W. The order of the fields is clone size, V gene, D gene, J gene, CDR3 DNA, CDR3 protein. The D gene is left open where the match is weak. Rows may omit the clone size; those that give it use once, few, many or a size class.

clone_size: NA; v_call: TRBV14; d_call: NA; j_call: TRBJ1-2; cdr3_nt: TGTGCCAGCAGCCTAGCCCGGGATTTCTATGGCTACACCTTC; cdr3_aa: CASSLARDFYGYTF
clone_size: once; v_call: TRBV6-5; d_call: TRBD1; j_call: TRBJ1-6; cdr3_nt: TGTGCCAGCAGTTACAACAGGGGGTCACCCCTCCACTTT; cdr3_aa: CASSYNRGSPLHF
clone_size: few; v_call: TRBV7-9; d_call: TRBD2; j_call: TRBJ2-3; cdr3_nt: TGTGCCAGCAGCTTAAGGACTAGCGGGGGCACAGATACGCAGTATTTT; cdr3_aa: CASSLRTSGGTDTQYF
clone_size: NA; v_call: TRBV9; d_call: TRBD1; j_call: TRBJ1-6; cdr3_nt: TGTGCCAGCAGCGGTAATGGAGGGGGCAATTCACCCCTCCACTTT; cdr3_aa: CASSGNGGGNSPLHF
clone_size: NA; v_call: TRBV14; d_call: NA; j_call: TRBJ1-3; cdr3_nt: TGTGCCAGCAGCCAGGGGGGATACACCATATATTTT; cdr3_aa: CASSQGGYTIYF
clone_size: NA; v_call: TRBV29-1; d_call: NA; j_call: TRBJ1-2; cdr3_nt: TGCAGCGTTGGAGGGGGAGAAGGCTATGGCTACACCTTC; cdr3_aa: CSVGGGEGYGYTF
clone_size: NA; v_call: TRBV9; d_call: TRBD1; j_call: TRBJ1-1; cdr3_nt: TGTGCCAGCAGCATTGGACAGGAGAACACTGAAGCTTTCTTT; cdr3_aa: CASSIGQENTEAFF
clone_size: NA; v_call: TRBV6-1; d_call: NA; j_call: TRBJ1-5; cdr3_nt: TGTGCCAGCAGTGAAAGTCAAGCTAGGCCCCAGCATTTT; cdr3_aa: CASSESQARPQHF
clone_size: NA; v_call: TRBV11-2; d_call: TRBD2; j_call: TRBJ2-1; cdr3_nt: TGTGCCAGCAGCTTAGATATGGGGGACTATTCCTACAATGAGCAGTTCTTC; cdr3_aa: CASSLDMGDYSYNEQFF
clone_size: few; v_call: TRBV7-7; d_call: TRBD2; j_call: TRBJ2-1; cdr3_nt: TGTGCTAGCAGCTTAGGGACTAGCGGAGTCTACAATGAGCAGTTCTTC; cdr3_aa: CASSLGTSGVYNEQFF
clone_size: NA; v_call: TRBV6-6; d_call: TRBD1; j_call: TRBJ1-2; cdr3_nt: TGTGCCAGCAGGACAGGGGGAGAGGGCTACACCTTC; cdr3_aa: CASRTGGEGYTF
clone_size: NA; v_call: TRBV7-2; d_call: NA; j_call: TRBJ1-1; cdr3_nt: TGTGCCAGCAGCTTAAAGTGGGGCGGGGCGGCTACTTTCTTT; cdr3_aa: CASSLKWGGAATFF
clone_size: once; v_call: TRBV28; d_call: TRBD2; j_call: TRBJ2-7; cdr3_nt: TGTGCCAGCAGTACACGGGGGGACTGGGCGTCCTACGAGCAGTACTTC; cdr3_aa: CASSTRGDWASYEQYF
clone_size: NA; v_call: TRBV11-2; d_call: TRBD2; j_call: TRBJ2-7; cdr3_nt: TGTGCCAGCAGCTTAGTAATTGGGACTACCTACGAGCAGTACTTC; cdr3_aa: CASSLVIGTTYEQYF